This T cell receptor beta chain stems from a study of siplizumab effects on memory and regulatory T cells. Study findings and constraints: The diversity of naive T cells seemed greater than that of memory cells, and their alloresponse contribution seemed major.

Sequenced by immunoSEQ multiplex PCR; TCRdb stores in-frame clones only, minus some. The sample gives approximately 120,000 clones, about 92% of which show up once; roughly 0.75% is in the top ten. A remark on this clone: Its target is not known.

V was cut by 1 base and J by 3 bases, with 7 bases left in between. The CDR3 length is 13 residues. Germline V gene data show CDR1 as SGHAT and CDR2 as FQNNGV. What was sequenced was Tregs sorted from blood. This TCR derives from a human donor in good health. The chain carries TRBV11-2 and TRBJ2-7; D is possibly TRBD2 (5 bases). CDR3 protein: CASSLGEFYEQYF. The CDR3, as DNA: TGTGCCAGCAGCTTAGGGGAGTTCTACGAGCAGTACTTC. The whole variable domain, remainder taken from reference TRBV11-2 and TRBJ2-7, is EAGVAQSPRYKIIEKRQSVAFWCNPISGHATLYWYQQILGQGPKLLIQFQNNGVVDDSQLPKDRFSAERLKGVDSTLKIQPAKLEDSAVYLCASSLGEFYEQYFGPGTRLTVT.